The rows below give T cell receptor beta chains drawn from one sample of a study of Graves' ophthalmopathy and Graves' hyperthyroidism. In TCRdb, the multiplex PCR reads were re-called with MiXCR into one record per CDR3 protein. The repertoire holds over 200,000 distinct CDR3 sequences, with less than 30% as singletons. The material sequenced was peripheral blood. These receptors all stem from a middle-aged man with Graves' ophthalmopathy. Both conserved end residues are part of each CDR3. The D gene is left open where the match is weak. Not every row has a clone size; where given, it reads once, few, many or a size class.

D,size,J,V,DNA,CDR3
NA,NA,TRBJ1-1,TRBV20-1,TGCAGTGCTTCGGACGGAAGAAACACTGAAGCTTTCTTT,CSASDGRNTEAFF
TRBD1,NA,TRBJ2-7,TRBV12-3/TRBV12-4,TGTGCCAGCAGGCCCGGGACAGGGTTCGGCGAGCAGTACTTC,CASRPGTGFGEQYF
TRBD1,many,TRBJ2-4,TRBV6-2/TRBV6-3,TGTGCCAGCAGCCCGACAGGGTACGGCATTCAGTACTTC,CASSPTGYGIQYF
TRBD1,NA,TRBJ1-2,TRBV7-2,TGTGCCAGCAGGGAGACAGGGATTGGCTACACCTTC,CASRETGIGYTF
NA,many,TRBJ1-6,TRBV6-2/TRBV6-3,TGTGCCAGCAACCGGAGAGACTATAATTCACCCCTCCACTTT,CASNRRDYNSPLHF
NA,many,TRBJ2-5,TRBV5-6,TGTGCCAGCAGCTTAAGGGCAGAGACCCAGTACTTC,CASSLRAETQYF
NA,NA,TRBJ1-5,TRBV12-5,TGTGCTAGTGGTTTGGCCTGTCAGCCCCAGCATTTT,CASGLACQPQHF
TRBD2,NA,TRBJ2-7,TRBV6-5,TGTGCCAGCAGTTACTTTGCTAGCGGGAGCTACGAGCAGTACTTC,CASSYFASGSYEQYF
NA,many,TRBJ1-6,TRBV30,TGTGCCTGGAGTACGGGGGCAGTTAATTCACCCCTCCACTTT,CAWSTGAVNSPLHF
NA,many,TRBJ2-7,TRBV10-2,TGCGCCAGCAGACCTAGATCCTCCTACGAGCAGTACTTC,CASRPRSSYEQYF
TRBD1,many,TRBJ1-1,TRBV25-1,TGTGCCAGCAGAAATACAGGGGCCAACACTGAAGCTTTCTTT,CASRNTGANTEAFF
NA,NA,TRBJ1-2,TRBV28,TGTGCCAGCAGTCGCTCCCCCCTCCGATATGGCTACACCTTC,CASSRSPLRYGYTF
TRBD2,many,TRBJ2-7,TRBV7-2,TGTGCCAGCAGCGGCGGGAGGGAGTACGAGCAGTACTTC,CASSGGREYEQYF
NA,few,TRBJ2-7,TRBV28,TGTGCCAGCAGTTTTGACAGGCCCGGGTACGAGCAGTACTTC,CASSFDRPGYEQYF
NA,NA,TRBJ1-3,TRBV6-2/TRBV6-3,TGTGCCAGTAGTCCGGGGTTCACTGGAAACACCATATATTTT,CASSPGFTGNTIYF
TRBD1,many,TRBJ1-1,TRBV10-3,TGTGCCATCAGCTCGGACAGGCTGGGGGGGACTGAAGCTTTCTTT,CAISSDRLGGTEAFF
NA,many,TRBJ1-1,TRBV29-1,TGCAGCGGCAGAAACCACGTGGACACTGAAGCTTTCTTT,CSGRNHVDTEAFF
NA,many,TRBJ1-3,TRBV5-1,TGCGCCAGCAGCTGGATGGGGTCTGGAAACACCATATATTTT,CASSWMGSGNTIYF
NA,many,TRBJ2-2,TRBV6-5,TGTGCCAGCAATCGAGGGGTCACCGGGGAGCTGTTTTTT,CASNRGVTGELFF
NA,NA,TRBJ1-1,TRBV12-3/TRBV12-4,TGTGCCAGCAGTTCGATGACAGGGAACACTGAAGCTTTCTTT,CASSSMTGNTEAFF
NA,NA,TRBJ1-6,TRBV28,TGTGCCAGCAGTTTTAACCCTCCCATGGGTAATTCACCCCTCCACTTT,CASSFNPPMGNSPLHF
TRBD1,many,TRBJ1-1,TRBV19,TGTGCCAGTAGTATCGACAGGGGCACTGAAGCTTTCTTT,CASSIDRGTEAFF
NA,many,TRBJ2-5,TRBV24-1,TGTGCCACCAGTGACCAGACAGGTGGTTGGACCCAGTACTTC,CATSDQTGGWTQYF
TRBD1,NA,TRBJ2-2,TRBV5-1,TGCGCCAGCAGCTTTGGGACAGGGATGACCGGGGAGCTGTTTTTT,CASSFGTGMTGELFF
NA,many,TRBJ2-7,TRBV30,TGTGCCTGGAGTGTGGCAGGGGTTGACGAGCAGTACTTC,CAWSVAGVDEQYF
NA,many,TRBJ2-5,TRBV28,TGTGCCAGCAGTTTAGTTACAGGCTCCCCGGAGACCCAGTACTTC,CASSLVTGSPETQYF
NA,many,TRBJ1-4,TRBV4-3,TGCGCCAGCAGCCAAGAGGGGGGAGGGACTAATGAAAAACTGTTTTTT,CASSQEGGGTNEKLFF
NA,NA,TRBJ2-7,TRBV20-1,TGCAGTGCCGGCGGGAAAGGTGCCTACGAGCAGTACTTC,CSAGGKGAYEQYF
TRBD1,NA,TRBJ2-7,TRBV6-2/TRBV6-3,TGTGCCAGCAGGGACAGGTACTCCTACGAGCAGTACTTC,CASRDRYSYEQYF
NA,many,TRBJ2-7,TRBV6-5,TGTGCCAGCAGACCGAGCAGGGGCGGCTACGAGCAGTACTTC,CASRPSRGGYEQYF
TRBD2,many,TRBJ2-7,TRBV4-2,TGTGCCAGCAGCCAAGATCGGGAGGGCTTCTACGAGCAGTACTTC,CASSQDREGFYEQYF
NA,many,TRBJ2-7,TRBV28,TGTGCCAGCAGTTTGGAGGGGGGACCGCCCTCCTACGAGCAGTACTTC,CASSLEGGPPSYEQYF
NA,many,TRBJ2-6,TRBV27,TGTGCCAGCAAAAGGGTGTATGGGGCCAACGTCCTGACTTTC,CASKRVYGANVLTF
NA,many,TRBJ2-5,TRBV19,TGTGCCAGTAGTACCCGGGATGGTGCCGAGACCCAGTACTTC,CASSTRDGAETQYF
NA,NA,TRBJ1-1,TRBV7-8,TGTGCCAGCAGCCGAGGGAGGGATGAAGCTTTCTTT,CASSRGRDEAFF
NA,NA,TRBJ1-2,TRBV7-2,TGTGCCAGCAGCTCCGGGACGTTAGGCTATGGCTACACCTTC,CASSSGTLGYGYTF
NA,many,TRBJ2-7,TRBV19,TGTGCCAGTAGTACCGGGACATCCTACGAGCAGTACTTC,CASSTGTSYEQYF
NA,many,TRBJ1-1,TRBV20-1,TGCAGTGCTAGTCCTCCAGGGAGTACTGAAGCTTTCTTT,CSASPPGSTEAFF
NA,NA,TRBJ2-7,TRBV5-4,TGTGCCAGCAGCTTCGCCGGGACTTCGGATGGGATGATGAGCTCCTACGAGCAGTACTTC,CASSFAGTSDGMMSSYEQYF
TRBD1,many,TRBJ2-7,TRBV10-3,TGTGCCATCAGTGAGCCCCGAGACAGGGGTGCCAAGCAGTACTTC,CAISEPRDRGAKQYF
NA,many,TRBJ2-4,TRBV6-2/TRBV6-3,TGTGCCAGCAGTTCACGGAAGGGCGGTCCGAACATTCAGTACTTC,CASSSRKGGPNIQYF
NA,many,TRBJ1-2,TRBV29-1,TGCAGCGTGGAAACGGACGGGGCGGGCCAAGGGGGCTACACCTTC,CSVETDGAGQGGYTF
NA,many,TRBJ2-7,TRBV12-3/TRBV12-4,TGTGCCAGCAGTTTCGGGTACGAGCAGTACTTC,CASSFGYEQYF
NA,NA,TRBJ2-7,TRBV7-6,TGTGCCAGCAGCTCAAAAAGTCGGCAGTACTTC,CASSSKSRQYF
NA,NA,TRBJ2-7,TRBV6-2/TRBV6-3,TGTGCCAGCAGTTACCTCCCATGGACGGCCTCCTACGGGCAGTACTTC,CASSYLPWTASYGQYF
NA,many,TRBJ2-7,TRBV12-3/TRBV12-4,TGTGCCAGCAGTTTGACGAGGGCGCAGCAGTACTTC,CASSLTRAQQYF
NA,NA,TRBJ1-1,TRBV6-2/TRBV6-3,TGTGCCAGCGGAATGCAGGGTATAGAGACTGAAGCTTTCTTT,CASGMQGIETEAFF
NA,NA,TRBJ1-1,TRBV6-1,TGTGCCAGCAGTGAATTGGGAATGAACACTGAAGCTTTCTTT,CASSELGMNTEAFF
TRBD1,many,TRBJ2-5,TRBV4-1,TGCGCCAGCAGCCAGGGGACAGGGGGCTACGAGACCCAGTACTTC,CASSQGTGGYETQYF
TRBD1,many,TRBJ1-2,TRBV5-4,TGTGCCAGCCGGAGGACAGGGACTAACTATGGCTACACCTTC,CASRRTGTNYGYTF
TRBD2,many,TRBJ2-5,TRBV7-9,TGTGCCAGCAGCTTAGGCCCTAGCGGAGTACAAGAGACCCAGTACTTC,CASSLGPSGVQETQYF
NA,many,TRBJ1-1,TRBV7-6,TGTGCCAGCAGCTTAGCAGGGTTCGGCAGTCCGAACACTGAAGCTTTCTTT,CASSLAGFGSPNTEAFF
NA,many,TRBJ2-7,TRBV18,TGTGCCAGCTCAACCGCAGACAGCCACTACGAGCAGTACTTC,CASSTADSHYEQYF
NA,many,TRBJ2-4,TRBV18,TGTGCCAGCTCACCATTTGGAGGGACGACCAAAAACATTCAGTACTTC,CASSPFGGTTKNIQYF
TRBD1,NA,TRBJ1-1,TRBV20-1,TGCAGTGTCACCCCCCCGGACAGGGGCAACACTGAAGCTTTCTTT,CSVTPPDRGNTEAFF